The entry that follows covers one T cell receptor (beta chain) sequence. Germline V gene sequence: CDR1 MNHEY, CDR2 SMNVEV (reference sequence). The CDR3 has 15 residues. The ends lost 5 bases at V and 0 bases at J; junction bases unmatched: 7. The sample belongs to a study of blood T cell repertoires in COVID-19. Study summary: The origin of the acute and convalescent COVID-19 samples was the United States, Italy and Spain.

Some clones are missing from TCRdb's copy, which holds only in-frame ones; the method was immunoSEQ multiplex PCR. The sample has about 55,000 clones, 65% to 90% seen once. Sequencing input: peripheral blood. The chain is built from TRBV27 and TRBJ2-7; 7 bases fit TRBD1. This TCR came from a human donor in a cohort sampled during active COVID-19. CDR3 coding DNA: TGTGCCAGCAGTCTGGGGACAGCGTTCTCCTACGAGCAGTACTTC. Its translation: CASSLGTAFSYEQYF.